Included here is one T cell receptor beta chain sequence, with context. What it recognizes is unknown. The sample is drawn from a study of T-cell memory formation after mild COVID-19. On the study more broadly: For the most part, TCR clusters were specific to one donor.

Whole-study results and caveats: Contracting CD8+ clones were enriched in EMRA, CD4+ mainly in CM and EM.

From 5'RACE with constant-segment primers came TCR alpha and TCR beta cDNA libraries that carried sample barcodes and UMIs. TCRdb reanalysed the 5' RACE reads using MiXCR and keeps one entry per CDR3 protein. Among fewer than 500,000 distinct CDR3 sequences, more than 20% were seen once, and the ten largest hold roughly an eighth. Germline CDR1 MNHNS, CDR2 SASEGT. V lost 3 bases and J lost 7, with 12 bases in between. CDR3 length equals 14 residues. The receptor comes from an adult woman who had mild COVID-19 (a few samples of this study predate the infection). Cell type and time point are not known. The chain has TRBV6-1 and TRBJ1-4, with D possibly TRBD1 on 5 matching bases. Material for sequencing was PBMCs or a T cell subset sorted from them (not recorded which). Written as DNA, the CDR3 is TGTGCCAGCAGTGATGGGTCAGGGAGTGAAAAACTGTTTTTT. Its translation: CASSDGSGSEKLFF.